A selection of T cell receptor beta chains follows, all from one sample in a study of blood T cell repertoires in COVID-19. Profiled with immunoSEQ multiplex PCR; TCRdb holds only in-frame clones, not every one. The sample lists over 400,000 clones, 80% to 90% occurring once. Sequences were obtained from peripheral blood. These receptors were obtained from a woman aged 25 to 39 with active or convalescent COVID-19. CDR3s include the opening cysteine and the closing phenylalanine or tryptophan.

v_gene	len	j_gene	CDR3aa
TRBV5-1	17	TRBJ2-5	CASSSIPSGKLGETQYF
TRBV5-4	16	TRBJ2-3	CASSSVGLAQMATQYF
TRBV5-1	12	TRBJ1-1	CAVRTGNTEAFF
TRBV12-5	18	TRBJ1-5	CASGLVIGGGPSNQPQHF
TRBV5-4	16	TRBJ2-1	CASSLKSGEALNEQFF
TRBV6-5	15	TRBJ2-3	CASSYSWRGADTQYF
TRBV7-9	17	TRBJ2-1	CASSLAGATPNYNEQFF
TRBV18	16	TRBJ2-7	CASSPIDRQSSYEQYF
TRBV19	14	TRBJ1-3	CASSIKRAGNTIYF
TRBV27	15	TRBJ1-5	CASSPIPPGDQPQHF
TRBV21-1	17	TRBJ1-1	CASSKALIPLTNTEAFF
TRBV18	12	TRBJ1-2	CASSRERYGYTF
TRBV24-1	14	TRBJ2-1	CATSGTGTNNEQFF
TRBV3-1/TRBV3-2	13	TRBJ2-7	CASQQGANYEQYF
TRBV18	14	TRBJ1-2	CASSPQRANYGYTF
TRBV19	13	TRBJ1-4	CASGGTRGEKLFF
TRBV5-6	15	TRBJ1-6	CASSTGQGYNSPLHF
TRBV7-2	13	TRBJ2-7	CASSSAGPYEQYF
TRBV4-2	13	TRBJ1-4	CASSGALGEKLFF
TRBV5-6	16	TRBJ2-7	CASSGGLAGEGLEQYF
TRBV29-1	13	TRBJ2-7	CSVHIGGTYEQYF
TRBV20-1	14	TRBJ2-7	CSASLGAASYEQYF
TRBV9	15	TRBJ1-4	CASSETTGSNEKLFF
TRBV6-5	13	TRBJ1-2	CASYRDPNYGYTF
TRBV6-1	14	TRBJ2-4	CASSEGGTKNIQYF
TRBV7-9	18	TRBJ2-1	CASSFSGAGGPSYNEQFF
TRBV27	15	TRBJ1-5	CASSQGTGYGQPQHF
TRBV5-1	17	TRBJ2-2	CASSLASSGSRAGELFF
TRBV5-4	17	TRBJ2-2	CASSPRERTGGGGELFF
TRBV4-1	17	TRBJ1-1	CASSPVIRRGGNTEAFF
TRBV2	13	TRBJ2-2	CATSTREGGELFF